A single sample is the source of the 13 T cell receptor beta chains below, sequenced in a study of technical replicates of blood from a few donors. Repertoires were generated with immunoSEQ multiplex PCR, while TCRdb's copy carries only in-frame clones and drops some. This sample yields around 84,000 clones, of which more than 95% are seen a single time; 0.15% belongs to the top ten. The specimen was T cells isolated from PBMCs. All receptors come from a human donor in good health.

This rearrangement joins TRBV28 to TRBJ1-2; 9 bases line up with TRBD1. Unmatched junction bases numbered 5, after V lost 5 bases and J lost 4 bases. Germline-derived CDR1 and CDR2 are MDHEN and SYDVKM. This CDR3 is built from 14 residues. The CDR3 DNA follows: TGTGCCAGCAGTGATCGGGACAGGGTCTATGGCTACACCTTC. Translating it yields CASSDRDRVYGYTF.

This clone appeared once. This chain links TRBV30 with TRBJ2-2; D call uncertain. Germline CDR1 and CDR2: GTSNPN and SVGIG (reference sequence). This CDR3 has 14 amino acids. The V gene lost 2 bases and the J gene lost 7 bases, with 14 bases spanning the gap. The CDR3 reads CAWSLQMIGGELFF. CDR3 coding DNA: TGTGCCTGGAGTCTACAGATGATAGGCGGGGAGCTGTTTTTT.

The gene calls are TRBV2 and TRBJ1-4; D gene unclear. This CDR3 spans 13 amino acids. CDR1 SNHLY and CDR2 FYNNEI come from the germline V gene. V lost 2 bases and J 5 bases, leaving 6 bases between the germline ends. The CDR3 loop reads CASSEIRNEKLFF. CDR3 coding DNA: TGTGCCAGCAGTGAAATACGGAATGAAAAACTGTTTTTT.

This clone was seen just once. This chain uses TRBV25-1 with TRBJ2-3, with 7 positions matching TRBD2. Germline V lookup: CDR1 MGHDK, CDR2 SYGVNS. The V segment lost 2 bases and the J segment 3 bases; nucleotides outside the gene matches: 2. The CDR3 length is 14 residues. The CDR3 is CASSEGRETDTQYF. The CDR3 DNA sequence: TGTGCCAGCAGTGAAGGGCGGGAGACAGATACGCAGTATTTT.

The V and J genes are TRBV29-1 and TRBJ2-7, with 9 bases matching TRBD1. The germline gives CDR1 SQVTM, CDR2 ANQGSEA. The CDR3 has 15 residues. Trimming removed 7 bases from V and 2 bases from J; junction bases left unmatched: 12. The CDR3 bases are TGCAGCGCAACCATTACCGGGACAGGGCCCTACGAGCAGTACTTC. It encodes CSATITGTGPYEQYF.

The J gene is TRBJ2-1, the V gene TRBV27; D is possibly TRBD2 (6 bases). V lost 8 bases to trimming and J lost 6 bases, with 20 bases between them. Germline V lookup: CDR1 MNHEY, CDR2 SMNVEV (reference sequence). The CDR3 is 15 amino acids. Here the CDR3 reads CASSWRGSRANEQFF. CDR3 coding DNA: TGTGCCAGCTCGTGGCGGGGATCTAGGGCCAATGAGCAGTTCTTC.

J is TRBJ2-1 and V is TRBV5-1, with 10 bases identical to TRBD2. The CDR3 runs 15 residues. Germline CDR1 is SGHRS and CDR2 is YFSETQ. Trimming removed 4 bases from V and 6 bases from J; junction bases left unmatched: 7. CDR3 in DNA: TGCGCCAGCAGCATAAAGCGGGGGGGCATCAATGAGCAGTTCTTC. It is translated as CASSIKRGGINEQFF.

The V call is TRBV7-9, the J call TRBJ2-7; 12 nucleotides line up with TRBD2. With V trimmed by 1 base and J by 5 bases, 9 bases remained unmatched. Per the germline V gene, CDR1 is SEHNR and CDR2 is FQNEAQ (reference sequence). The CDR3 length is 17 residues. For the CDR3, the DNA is TGTGCCAGCAGCTTAGGTCTAGCGGGGGGGTCCTACGACGAGCAGTACTTC. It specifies CASSLGLAGGSYDEQYF. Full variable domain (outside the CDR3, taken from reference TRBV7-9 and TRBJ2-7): DTGVSQNPRHKITKRGQNVTFRCDPISEHNRLYWYRQTLGQGPEFLTYFQNEAQLEKSRLLSDRFSAERPKGSFSTLEIQRTEQGDSAMYLCASSLGLAGGSYDEQYFGPGTRLTVT.

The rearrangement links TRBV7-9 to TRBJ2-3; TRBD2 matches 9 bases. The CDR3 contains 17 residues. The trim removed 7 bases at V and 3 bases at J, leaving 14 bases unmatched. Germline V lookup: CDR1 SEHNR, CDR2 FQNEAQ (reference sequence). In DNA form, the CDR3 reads TGTGCCAGCACCGTTTGGGCGCGGGGGGGGACGACAGATACGCAGTATTTT. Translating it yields CASTVWARGGTTDTQYF.

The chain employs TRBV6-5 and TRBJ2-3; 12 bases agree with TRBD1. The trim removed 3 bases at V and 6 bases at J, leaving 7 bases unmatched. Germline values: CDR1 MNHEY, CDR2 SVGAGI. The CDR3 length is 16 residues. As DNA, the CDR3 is TGTGCCAGCAGTTATGTCCCGGGACAGGGGGCGGATACGCAGTATTTT. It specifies CASSYVPGQGADTQYF.

The CDR3 loop is CASSYSRYEQYF. In DNA form, the CDR3 reads TGTGCCAGCAGTTACTCGCGATACGAGCAGTACTTC. This chain connects TRBV6-6 to TRBJ2-7, with D uncertain. The CDR3 extends over 12 amino acids. Germline CDR1 and CDR2: MNHNY and SVGAGI (reference sequence). The ends were cut back, 0 bases at V and 4 bases at J, with 4 bases in the middle.

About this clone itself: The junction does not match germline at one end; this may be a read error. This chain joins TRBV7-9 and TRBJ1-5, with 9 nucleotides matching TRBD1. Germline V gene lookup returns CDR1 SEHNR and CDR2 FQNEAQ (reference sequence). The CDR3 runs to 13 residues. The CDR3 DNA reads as TGTGCCAGCAGCGGAAGGGACAGGGCCCCTATCAATTTT. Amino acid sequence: CASSGRDRAPINF.

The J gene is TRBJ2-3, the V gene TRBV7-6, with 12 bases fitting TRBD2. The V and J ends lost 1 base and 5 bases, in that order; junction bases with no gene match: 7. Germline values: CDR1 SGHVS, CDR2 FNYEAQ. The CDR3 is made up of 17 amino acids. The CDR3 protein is CASSLVLPSGRVDTQYF. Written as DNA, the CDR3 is TGTGCCAGCAGCTTAGTCCTACCTAGCGGGAGGGTAGATACGCAGTATTTT. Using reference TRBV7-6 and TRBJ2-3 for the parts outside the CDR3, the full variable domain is GAGVSQSPRYKVTKRGQDVALRCDPISGHVSLYWYRQALGQGPEFLTYFNYEAQQDKSGLPNDRFSAERPEGSISTLTIQRTEQRDSAMYRCASSLVLPSGRVDTQYFGPGTRLTVL.